These 25 T cell receptor beta chains were sequenced from one sample in a study of circulating and synovial CD4+ cells in juvenile arthritis. Some clones are missing from TCRdb's copy, which holds only in-frame ones; the method was immunoSEQ multiplex PCR. The sample holds approximately 16,000 clones, under 95% seen once. The sample taken for sequencing was CD4+ T cells from blood. These receptors came from a human donor with juvenile idiopathic arthritis.

The rearrangement joins TRBV18 to TRBJ2-7; 8 positions agree with TRBD2. The ends lost 6 bases at V and 3 bases at J; junction bases unmatched: 7. CDR1 and CDR2 (germline): KGHSH, LQKENI. The CDR3 covers 14 residues. CDR3 nucleotide sequence: TGTGCCAGCTCTCACCAGCGGGAGATCTACGAGCAGTACTTC. The encoded protein is CASSHQREIYEQYF.

This chain joins TRBV11-1 and TRBJ2-7; tentative D call: TRBD1 (6 bases). The end of the DNA is better explained by TRBJ2-5, so the J call may be wrong. This CDR3 comprises 15 residues. Germline V gene data show CDR1 as SGHAT and CDR2 as FQDESV (reference sequence). The CDR3 DNA follows: TGTGCCAGTCGGGGAGACCGACAGGCGGCGGAGACCCAGTACTTC. Protein product: CASRGDRQAAETQYF.

The V and J genes are TRBV4-3 and TRBJ2-3, with D perhaps TRBD1 (6 bases). Germline loops: CDR1 LGHNA, CDR2 YSLEER. CDR3 length equals 17 residues. V dropped 2 bases and J dropped 2 bases, with 17 bases sitting between them. In DNA form, the CDR3 reads TGCGCCAGCAGCCAATGGGGCCGCCAGGGGATCACAGATACGCAGTATTTT. Amino acid sequence: CASSQWGRQGITDTQYF.

The genes are TRBV5-1 and TRBJ1-3, with D unclear. Looked up from germline, CDR1 is SGHRS and CDR2 is YFSETQ. V was shortened by 0 bases and J by 0 bases, with 7 bases between the two germline ends. The CDR3 has 15 residues. The CDR3 DNA reads as TGCGCCAGCAGCTTGGATGGAGGCTCTGGAAACACCATATATTTT. Its translation is CASSLDGGSGNTIYF.

In this sample, this clone turned up a few times. The rearrangement joins TRBV10-3 to TRBJ2-3; 14 nucleotides match TRBD2. Germline CDR1 ENHRY, CDR2 SYGVKD. The junction had 3 bases not matched to a gene; V was cut back by 7 bases and J by 3 bases. This CDR3 has 15 amino acids. CDR3 coding DNA: TGTGCCATCACTCGACTAGCGGGAGGGACAGATACGCAGTATTTT. Translation gives CAITRLAGGTDTQYF.

To note about this clone: One end of the junction fails to match germline, which may point to a read error. The sample has other DNA sequences that encode this CDR3 too. The rearrangement joins TRBV4-1 to TRBJ1-6; D is undetermined. This CDR3 is 16 amino acids long. The germline V gene encodes CDR1 MGHRA and CDR2 YSYEKL. This chain's CDR3 is CASSQGGDSYNSPLHF. As DNA, the CDR3 is TGCGCCAGCAGCCAAGGGGGAGACTCCTATAATTCCCCCCTCCACTTT.

This chain connects TRBV7-7 to TRBJ2-1; a weak D match, TRBD1 (8 bases). Germline V CDR1 and CDR2: SSHAT, FNYEAQ (reference sequence). The CDR3 has 14 amino acids. V lost 5 bases and J lost 15, with 23 bases in between. The CDR3 loop reads CASSPYQSGTGLFF. The CDR3 coding sequence is TGTGCCAGCAGCCCCTACCAAAGCGGGACAGGATTGTTCTTC. The whole variable domain, filled in from reference TRBV7-7 and TRBJ2-1, reads GAGVSQSPRYKVTKRGQDVTLRCDPISSHATLYWYQQALGQGPEFLTYFNYEAQPDKSGLPSDRFSAERPEGSISTLTIQRTEQRDSAMYRCASSPYQSGTGLFFGPGTRLTVL.

This rearrangement joins TRBV10-1 to TRBJ2-7; 9 bases align to TRBD1. This CDR3 comprises 16 residues. Germline trimming cut 0 bases from V and 5 bases from J; bases unmatched to any gene: 8. Germline CDR1 is WNHNN and CDR2 is SYGVQD (reference sequence). The CDR3, as DNA: TGCGCCAGCAGTGAGTCAGGCAGGACAGGGGCACACGAGCAGTACTTC. Residues: CASSESGRTGAHEQYF.

The CDR3 sequence: CASSGLRASTSQFF. For the CDR3, the DNA is TGTGCCAGCAGTGGACTTAGAGCCTCGACCTCGCAGTTCTTC. J is TRBJ2-1 and V is TRBV27; TRBD2 might be the D (5 bases). The CDR3 loop spans 14 amino acids. Germline values: CDR1 MNHEY, CDR2 SMNVEV (reference sequence). Trimming stripped 5 bases from V and 12 bases from J, with 20 bases between.

The chain uses TRBV9 and TRBJ1-5, with 9 bases lining up with TRBD1. CDR1 is SGDLS, CDR2 YYNGEE, per germline. The CDR3 spans 18 residues. V shed 3 bases and J 1 base; nucleotides not matched to a gene: 11. The CDR3 DNA reads TGTGCCAGCAGCGCCGGGGGGACAGGGAGGCACAGCAATCAGCCCCAGCATTTT. Residues: CASSAGGTGRHSNQPQHF.

This clone has only a few counts. The rearrangement joins TRBV6-5 to TRBJ2-3; D unresolved. Germline CDR1 MNHEY, CDR2 SVGAGI. Trimming stripped 0 bases from V and 8 bases from J, with 12 bases between. The CDR3 has 14 amino acids. CDR3 bases: TGTGCCAGCAGTTACTCCACCACCCCGGGTACGCAGTATTTT. This encodes CASSYSTTPGTQYF.

V usage is TRBV18 and J usage is TRBJ1-2, with D uncertain. Trimming took 5 bases from V and 4 from J, leaving 14 bases between them. The CDR3 contains 14 residues. CDR1 is KGHSH, CDR2 LQKENI, per germline. The CDR3 nucleotides are TGTGCCAGCTCATCCCCCGCGGGCCCCTATGGCTACACCTTC. This gives the protein CASSSPAGPYGYTF.

V is TRBV5-1 and J is TRBJ2-6; 12 bases fit TRBD1. The CDR3 is 17 residues long. CDR1 is SGHRS and CDR2 is YFSETQ in the germline V gene. V lost 5 bases to trimming and J lost 4 bases; unmatched junction nucleotides: 7. This CDR3 reads CASRIGTGGGGANVLTF. In nucleotides, the CDR3 is TGCGCCAGCAGGATCGGGACAGGGGGCGGCGGGGCCAACGTCCTGACTTTC.

This chain connects TRBV4-3 to TRBJ1-1, with TRBD1 as a possible D gene (5 bases). Deletions cut 3 bases from V and 0 bases from J, with 14 bases between. The CDR3 is made up of 16 amino acids. The germline V gene has CDR1 LGHNA and CDR2 YSLEER. CDR3 amino acids: CASSHSGGRMNTEAFF. CDR3 DNA: TGCGCCAGCAGCCACAGCGGGGGAAGAATGAACACTGAAGCTTTCTTT.

The V gene is TRBV18, the J gene TRBJ2-3; the D gene is possibly TRBD2 (5 bases). CDR3 size: 17 residues. Germline CDR1 reads KGHSH; CDR2 reads LQKENI. Trimming left V 3 bases short and J 0 bases short, with 16 bases between. The CDR3 sequence: CASSPRTFTTSTDTQYF. The CDR3 coding sequence is TGTGCCAGCTCACCGAGGACTTTTACTACTAGCACAGATACGCAGTATTTT.

This clone turned up a few times. The rearrangement joins TRBV5-8 to TRBJ2-7; weak D call: TRBD2 (7 bases). Germline values: CDR1 SGHTS, CDR2 YDEGEE. The CDR3 has 16 residues. V was shortened by 3 bases and J by 4 bases, with 20 bases between the two germline ends. The CDR3 sequence is CASSWSGQSGGYEQYF. CDR3 nucleotides: TGTGCCAGCAGCTGGTCAGGACAGTCGGGGGGATACGAGCAGTACTTC. Full variable domain (outside the CDR3, taken from reference TRBV5-8 and TRBJ2-7): EAGVTQSPTHLIKTRGQQATLRCSPISGHTSVYWYQQALGLGLQFLLWYDEGEERNRGNFPPRFSGRQFPNYSSELNVNALELEDSALYLCASSWSGQSGGYEQYFGPGTRLTVT.

This rearrangement joins TRBV29-1 to TRBJ2-7, with D possibly matching TRBD1 (6 bases). The ends were cut back, 6 bases at V and 0 bases at J, with 15 bases in the middle. Germline CDR1 reads SQVTM; CDR2 reads ANQGSEA. The CDR3 covers 14 residues. CDR3 DNA: TGCAGCGTCTCCGGGACAACTAGCTCCTACGAGCAGTACTTC. It yields the protein CSVSGTTSSYEQYF.

The chain is built from TRBV6-6 and TRBJ2-4; a weak D match, TRBD1 (6 bases). Germline assignment: CDR1 MNHNY and CDR2 SVGAGI (reference sequence). Trimming pared 4 bases from V and 6 bases from J, leaving 16 bases between. This CDR3 contains 15 residues. CDR3 sequence: CASSSRGLWGNIQYF. The CDR3 DNA sequence: TGTGCCAGCAGTTCCAGGGGTCTTTGGGGAAACATTCAGTACTTC.

The rearrangement links TRBV28 to TRBJ2-1; 10 bases map to TRBD2. The CDR3 is made up of 13 amino acids. CDR1 MDHEN and CDR2 SYDVKM come from the germline V gene. The CDR3 DNA follows: TGTGGAGCGGGAGGGCGTTCCTACAATGAGCAGTTCTTC. It is translated as CGAGGRSYNEQFF.

The chain uses TRBV27 and TRBJ2-1, with D possibly being TRBD1 (5 bases). Germline values: CDR1 MNHEY, CDR2 SMNVEV (reference sequence). Trimming took off 6 bases at V and 8 bases at J, with 14 bases between the two ends. This CDR3 has 13 amino acids. CDR3 sequence (DNA): TGTGCCAGCAGACCGGACATAAGAGATGAGCAGTTCTTC. Its translation is CASRPDIRDEQFF.

Here the CDR3 DNA reads TGTGCCTGGACCAACGGACAGGGAGGAGTGCAGGGCAGGGCTTTCTTT. Amino acid sequence: CAWTNGQGGVQGRAFF. The gene calls are TRBV30 and TRBJ1-1, with 8 bases aligning to TRBD1. The CDR3 runs to 16 residues. Germline V gene data show CDR1 as GTSNPN and CDR2 as SVGIG (reference sequence). V lost 4 bases to trimming and J lost 11 bases; unmatched junction nucleotides: 21.

This rearrangement joins TRBV5-4 to TRBJ2-5; TRBD1 aligns across 7 bases. Germline CDR1 is SGHNT and CDR2 is YYREEE (reference sequence). The CDR3 has 14 residues. V dropped 0 bases and J dropped 1; count of bases not matched to a gene: 0. In nucleotides, the CDR3 is TGTGCCAGCAGCTTGGGGGACAGCCAAGAGACCCAGTACTTC. It translates to CASSLGDSQETQYF.

This chain uses TRBV21-1 with TRBJ2-6; TRBD1, as called in the table, went unchecked against the DNA. TRBV21-1 is given as a pseudogene. The CDR3 is 18 amino acids. The DNA for the CDR3 is TGTGCCAGCTCCCACTTCCCCGGGACAGGTGCCGGGGCCAACGTCCTGACTTTC. It codes for CASSHFPGTGAGANVLTF.

This clone was observed a single time. CDR3 residues: CASSLASRGSKNIQYF. The CDR3, as DNA: TGTGCCAGCAGCTTGGCCAGTCGTGGCAGCAAAAACATTCAGTACTTC. The chain uses TRBV5-8 and TRBJ2-4, with D hard to call. CDR1 and CDR2 (germline): SGHTS, YDEGEE. The germline V and J ends were trimmed by 0 bases and 3 bases, with 13 bases remaining between them. The CDR3 is 16 amino acids. Full variable domain (remainder filled in from reference TRBV5-8 and TRBJ2-4): EAGVTQSPTHLIKTRGQQATLRCSPISGHTSVYWYQQALGLGLQFLLWYDEGEERNRGNFPPRFSGRQFPNYSSELNVNALELEDSALYLCASSLASRGSKNIQYFGAGTRLSVL.

The genes are TRBV9 and TRBJ2-7; D is possibly TRBD2 (5 bases). Germline V CDR1 and CDR2: SGDLS, YYNGEE. Trimming took 4 bases from V and 8 from J, leaving 16 bases between them. This CDR3 spans 13 amino acids. The CDR3 DNA reads as TGTGCCAGCAGCCCGACTACATACGATAAGCAGTACTTC. It translates to CASSPTTYDKQYF.